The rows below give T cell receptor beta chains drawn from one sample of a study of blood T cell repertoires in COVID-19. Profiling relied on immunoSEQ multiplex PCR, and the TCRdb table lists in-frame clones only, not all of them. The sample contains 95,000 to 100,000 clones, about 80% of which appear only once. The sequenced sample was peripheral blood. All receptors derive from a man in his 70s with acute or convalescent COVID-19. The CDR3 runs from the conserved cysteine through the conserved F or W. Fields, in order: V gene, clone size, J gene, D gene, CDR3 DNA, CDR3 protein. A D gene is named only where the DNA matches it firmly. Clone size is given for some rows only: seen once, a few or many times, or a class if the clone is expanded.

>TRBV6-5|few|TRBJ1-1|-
TGTGCCAGCAGTTCGGGCCGACACAGGCTGGAAGAAGCTTTCTTT
CASSSGRHRLEEAFF
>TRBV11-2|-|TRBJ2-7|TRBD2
TGTGCCAGCAGCTCCCATGGACTAGCGGGAATTTCTAACGAGCAGTACTTC
CASSSHGLAGISNEQYF
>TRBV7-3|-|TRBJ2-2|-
TGTGCCAGCAGCCCGGGGGACCGCACCGGGGAGCTGTTTTTT
CASSPGDRTGELFF
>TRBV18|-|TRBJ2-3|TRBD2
TGTGCCAGCTCACTACTAGCGGGGGTCACAGATACGCAATATTTT
CASSLLAGVTDTQYF
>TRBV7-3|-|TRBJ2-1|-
TGTGCCAGCAGCCCCCACGGGAGCTTCAATGAGCAGTTCTTC
CASSPHGSFNEQFF
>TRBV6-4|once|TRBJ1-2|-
TGTGCCAGCAGTGACTCGGGGGGAGAGGTCTATGGCTACACCTTC
CASSDSGGEVYGYTF
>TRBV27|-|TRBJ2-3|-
TGTGCCAGCAGTCGTATAGACCCCTACTTCGACCAGGGGACAGATACGCAGTATTTT
CASSRIDPYFDQGTDTQYF
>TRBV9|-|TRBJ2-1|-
TGTGCCAGCAGCGTAGGATCTCGGGACTCCTACAATGAGCAGTTCTTC
CASSVGSRDSYNEQFF
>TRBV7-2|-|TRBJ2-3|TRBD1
TGTGCCAGCACCTTAGTAGGACAGGGGGGAGGAGATACGCAGTATTTT
CASTLVGQGGGDTQYF
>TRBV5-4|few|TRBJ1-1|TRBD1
TGTGCCAGCAGCCTCGGGACAGGGAGGGGGAGCACTGAAGCTTTCTTT
CASSLGTGRGSTEAFF
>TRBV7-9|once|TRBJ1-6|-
TGTGCCAGCTGGGGAGGGGATCTTTCACCCCTCCACTTT
CASWGGDLSPLHF
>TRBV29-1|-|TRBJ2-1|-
TGCAGCGTTGAACCCCGAGGTCCTTACAATGAGCAGTTCTTC
CSVEPRGPYNEQFF
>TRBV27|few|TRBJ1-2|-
TGTGCCAGCAGTCCCCTCGGGCAGGGGTCTTATGGCTACACCTTC
CASSPLGQGSYGYTF
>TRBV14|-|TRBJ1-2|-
TGTGCCAGCAGCCAACGGTCCCAGGGAAACTATGGCTACACCTTC
CASSQRSQGNYGYTF
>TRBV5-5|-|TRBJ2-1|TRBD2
TGTGCCAGCAGCTTGATTAGGACTAGCGGACACAATGAGCAGTTCTTC
CASSLIRTSGHNEQFF
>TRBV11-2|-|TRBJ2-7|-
TGTGCCAGCAGCTTTCAGGGATCCCGCTCCTACGAGCAGTACTTC
CASSFQGSRSYEQYF
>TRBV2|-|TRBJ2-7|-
TGTGCCAGCAGCAAGACGCAGACCCGGAGCTACGAGCAGTACTTC
CASSKTQTRSYEQYF
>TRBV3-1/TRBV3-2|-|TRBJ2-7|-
TGTGCCAGCAGCCAACGAGGCAGGGGCTACGAGCAGTACTTC
CASSQRGRGYEQYF
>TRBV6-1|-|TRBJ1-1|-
TGTGCCAGCAGTGAACACGCAGGGGATACTGAAGCTTTCTTT
CASSEHAGDTEAFF
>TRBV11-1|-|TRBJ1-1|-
TGTGCCAGCAGCTTAGGGCGGGGCAGGTCAACACTTGGAGCTTTCTTT
CASSLGRGRSTLGAFF
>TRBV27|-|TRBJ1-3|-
TGTGCCAGCAGTCCCAGGACTGGACGAAACACCATATATTTT
CASSPRTGRNTIYF
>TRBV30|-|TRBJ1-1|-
TGTGCCTGGAGTGCATACACCAACACTGAAGCTTTCTTT
CAWSAYTNTEAFF
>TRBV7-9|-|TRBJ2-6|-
TGTGCCAGCAGCTTAGACCGGCAGGGGACCCTCTTAGGGGCCAACGTCCTGACTTTC
CASSLDRQGTLLGANVLTF